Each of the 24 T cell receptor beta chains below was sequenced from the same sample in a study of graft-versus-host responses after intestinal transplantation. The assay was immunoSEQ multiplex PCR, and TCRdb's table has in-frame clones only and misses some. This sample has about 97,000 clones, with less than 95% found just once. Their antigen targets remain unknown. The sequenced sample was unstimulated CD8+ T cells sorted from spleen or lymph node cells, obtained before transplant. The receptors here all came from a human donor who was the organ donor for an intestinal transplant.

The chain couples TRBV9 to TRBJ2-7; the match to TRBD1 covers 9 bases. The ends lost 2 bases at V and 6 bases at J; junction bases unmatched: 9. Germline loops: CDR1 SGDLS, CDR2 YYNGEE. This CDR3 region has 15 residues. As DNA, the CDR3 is TGTGCCAGCAGCGTCTCCGGGACAGGGTTAGGCGAGCAGTACTTC. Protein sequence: CASSVSGTGLGEQYF.

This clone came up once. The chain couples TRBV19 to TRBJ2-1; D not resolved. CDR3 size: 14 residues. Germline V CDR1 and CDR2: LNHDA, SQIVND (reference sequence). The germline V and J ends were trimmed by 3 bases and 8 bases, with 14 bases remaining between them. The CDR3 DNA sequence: TGTGCCAGTAGTATCAAAGTTGCGGCTGATGAGCAGTTCTTC. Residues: CASSIKVAADEQFF.

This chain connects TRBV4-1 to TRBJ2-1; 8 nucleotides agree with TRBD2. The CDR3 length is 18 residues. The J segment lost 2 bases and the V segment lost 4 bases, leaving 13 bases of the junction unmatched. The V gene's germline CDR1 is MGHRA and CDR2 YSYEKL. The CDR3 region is CASSLTWGPGGPYNEQFF. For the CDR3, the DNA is TGCGCCAGCAGCCTTACCTGGGGCCCGGGAGGGCCCTACAATGAGCAGTTCTTC.

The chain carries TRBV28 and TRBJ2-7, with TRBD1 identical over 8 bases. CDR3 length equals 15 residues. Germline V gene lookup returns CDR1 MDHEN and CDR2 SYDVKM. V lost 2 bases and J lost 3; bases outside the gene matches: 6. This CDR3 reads CASSLVRGPIYEQYF. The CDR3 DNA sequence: TGTGCCAGCAGTTTAGTCAGGGGGCCCATCTACGAGCAGTACTTC.

For the CDR3, the DNA is TGTGCCAGCAGTGAAGGGGGCGGGGAGGGGCCCCAGCATTTT. It encodes CASSEGGGEGPQHF. This chain uses TRBV2 with TRBJ1-5; tentative D call: TRBD1 (5 bases). Trimming took 1 base from V and 9 from J, leaving 13 bases between them. CDR1 SNHLY and CDR2 FYNNEI come from the germline V gene. CDR3 length equals 14 residues.

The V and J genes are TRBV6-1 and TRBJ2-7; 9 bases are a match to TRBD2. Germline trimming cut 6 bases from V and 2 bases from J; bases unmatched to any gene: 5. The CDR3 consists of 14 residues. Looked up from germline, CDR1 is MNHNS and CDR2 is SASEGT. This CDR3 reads CASSPASGTYEQYF. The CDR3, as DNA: TGTGCCAGCAGCCCGGCTAGCGGGACCTACGAGCAGTACTTC.

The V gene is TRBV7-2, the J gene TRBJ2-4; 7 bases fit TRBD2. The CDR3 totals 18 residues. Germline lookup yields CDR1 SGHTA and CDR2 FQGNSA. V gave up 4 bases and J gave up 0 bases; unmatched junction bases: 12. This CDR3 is CASSYYPGGLIAKNIQYF. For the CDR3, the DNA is TGTGCCAGCAGCTACTATCCGGGGGGTCTAATAGCCAAAAACATTCAGTACTTC.

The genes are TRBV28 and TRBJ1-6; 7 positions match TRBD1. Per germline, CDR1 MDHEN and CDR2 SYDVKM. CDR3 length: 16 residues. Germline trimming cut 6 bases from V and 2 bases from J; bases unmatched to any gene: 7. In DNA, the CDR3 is TGTGCCAGCAGAGAAGGACAGGACCCCTATAATTCACCCCTCCACTTT. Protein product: CASREGQDPYNSPLHF.

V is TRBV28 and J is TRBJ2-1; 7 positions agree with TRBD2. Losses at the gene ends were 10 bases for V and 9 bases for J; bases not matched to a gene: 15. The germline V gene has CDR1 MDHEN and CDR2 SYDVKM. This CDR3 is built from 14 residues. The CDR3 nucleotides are TGTGCCACCATAACTAGCGCCACGTGGGGTGAGCAGTTCTTC. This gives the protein CATITSATWGEQFF.

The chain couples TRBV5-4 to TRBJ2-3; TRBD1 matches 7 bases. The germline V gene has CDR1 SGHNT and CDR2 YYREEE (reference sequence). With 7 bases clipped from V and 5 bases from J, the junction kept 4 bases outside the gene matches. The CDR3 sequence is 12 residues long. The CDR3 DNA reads TGTGCCAGCCGGGACAGCCAAGATACGCAGTATTTT. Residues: CASRDSQDTQYF.

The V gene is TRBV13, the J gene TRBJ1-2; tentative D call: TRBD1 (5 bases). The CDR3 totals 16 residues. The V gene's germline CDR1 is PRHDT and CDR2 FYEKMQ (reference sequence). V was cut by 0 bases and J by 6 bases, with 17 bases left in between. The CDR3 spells CASSLGSVGGVHGYTF. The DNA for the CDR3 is TGTGCCAGCAGCTTAGGATCGGTGGGGGGGGTTCATGGCTACACCTTC.

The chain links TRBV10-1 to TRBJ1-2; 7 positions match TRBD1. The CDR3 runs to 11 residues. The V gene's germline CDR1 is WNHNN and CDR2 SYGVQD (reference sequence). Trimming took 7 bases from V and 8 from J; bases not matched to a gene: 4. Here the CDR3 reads CASIRTGGYTF. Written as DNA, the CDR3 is TGCGCCAGCATAAGGACAGGCGGCTACACCTTC.

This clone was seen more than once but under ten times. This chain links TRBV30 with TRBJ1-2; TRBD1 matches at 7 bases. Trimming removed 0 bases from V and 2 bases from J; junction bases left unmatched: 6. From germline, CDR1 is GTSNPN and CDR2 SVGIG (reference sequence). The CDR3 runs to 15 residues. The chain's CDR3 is CAWSVSEGANYGYTF. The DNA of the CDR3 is TGTGCCTGGAGTGTAAGCGAGGGGGCAAACTATGGCTACACCTTC.

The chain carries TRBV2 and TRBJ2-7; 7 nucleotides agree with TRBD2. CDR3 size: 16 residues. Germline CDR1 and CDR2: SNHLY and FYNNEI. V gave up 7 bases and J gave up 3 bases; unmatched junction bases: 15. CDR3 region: CASKNPWGGRYYEQYF. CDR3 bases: TGTGCCAGCAAAAACCCCTGGGGCGGGAGATACTACGAGCAGTACTTC.

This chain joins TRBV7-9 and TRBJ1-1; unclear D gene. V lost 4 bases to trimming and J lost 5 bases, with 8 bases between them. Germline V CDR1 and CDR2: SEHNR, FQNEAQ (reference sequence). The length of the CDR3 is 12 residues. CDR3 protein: CASSSPGTEAFF. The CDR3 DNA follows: TGTGCCAGCAGCTCACCCGGGACTGAAGCTTTCTTT. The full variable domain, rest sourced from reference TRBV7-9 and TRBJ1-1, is DTGVSQNPRHKITKRGQNVTFRCDPISEHNRLYWYRQTLGQGPEFLTYFQNEAQLEKSRLLSDRFSAERPKGSFSTLEIQRTEQGDSAMYLCASSSPGTEAFFGQGTRLTVV.

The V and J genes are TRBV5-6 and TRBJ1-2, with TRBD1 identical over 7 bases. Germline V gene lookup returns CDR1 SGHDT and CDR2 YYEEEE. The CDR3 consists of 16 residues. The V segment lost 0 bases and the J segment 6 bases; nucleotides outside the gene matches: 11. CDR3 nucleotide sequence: TGTGCCAGCAGCTTGGACCGGAGGGGGCGCACGCATGGCTACACCTTC. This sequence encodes CASSLDRRGRTHGYTF.

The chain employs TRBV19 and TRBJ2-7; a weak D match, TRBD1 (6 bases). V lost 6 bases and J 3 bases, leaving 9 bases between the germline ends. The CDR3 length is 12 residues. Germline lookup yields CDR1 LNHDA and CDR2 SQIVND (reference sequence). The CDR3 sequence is CASSPGDYEQYF. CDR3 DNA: TGTGCCAGTAGCCCAGGGGACTACGAGCAGTACTTC.

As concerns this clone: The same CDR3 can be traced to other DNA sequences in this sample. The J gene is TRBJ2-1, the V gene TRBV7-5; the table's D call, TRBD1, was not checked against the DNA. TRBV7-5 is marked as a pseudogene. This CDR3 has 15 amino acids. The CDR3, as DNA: TGTGCCAGAAGGAAACGGGACAGGGAAAACAATGAGCAGTTCTTC. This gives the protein CARRKRDRENNEQFF.

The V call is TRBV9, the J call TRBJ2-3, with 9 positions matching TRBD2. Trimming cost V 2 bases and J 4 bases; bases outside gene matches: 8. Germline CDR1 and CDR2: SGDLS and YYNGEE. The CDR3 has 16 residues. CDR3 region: CASSVSRGGRADTQYF. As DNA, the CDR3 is TGTGCCAGCAGCGTGTCGCGGGGGGGCCGCGCAGATACGCAGTATTTT.

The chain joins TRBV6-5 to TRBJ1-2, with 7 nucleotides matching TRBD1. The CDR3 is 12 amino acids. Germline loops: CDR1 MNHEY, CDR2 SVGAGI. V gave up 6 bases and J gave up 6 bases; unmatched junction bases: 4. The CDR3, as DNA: TGTGCCAGCAGGGAAGGGGGCCATGGCTACACCTTC. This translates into CASREGGHGYTF.

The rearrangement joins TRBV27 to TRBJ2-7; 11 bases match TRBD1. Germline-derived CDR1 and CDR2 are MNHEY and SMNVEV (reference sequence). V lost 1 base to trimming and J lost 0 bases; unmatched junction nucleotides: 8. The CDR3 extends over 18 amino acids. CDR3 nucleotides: TGTGCCAGCAGTTTATTTCCCGGGACAGGGGGTAGCTCCTACGAGCAGTACTTC. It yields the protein CASSLFPGTGGSSYEQYF.

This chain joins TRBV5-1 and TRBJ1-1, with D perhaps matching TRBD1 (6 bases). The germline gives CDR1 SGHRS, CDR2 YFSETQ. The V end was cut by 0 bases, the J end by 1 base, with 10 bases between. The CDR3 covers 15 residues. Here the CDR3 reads CASSLGPGQNTEAFF. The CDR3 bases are TGCGCCAGCAGCTTGGGGCCGGGACAGAACACTGAAGCTTTCTTT.

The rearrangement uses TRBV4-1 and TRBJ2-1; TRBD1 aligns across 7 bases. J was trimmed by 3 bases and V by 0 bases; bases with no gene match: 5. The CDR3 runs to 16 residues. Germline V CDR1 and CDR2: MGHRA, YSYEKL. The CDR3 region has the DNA TGCGCCAGCAGCCAAGAGGGACAGAGCGACTACAATGAGCAGTTCTTC. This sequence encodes CASSQEGQSDYNEQFF.

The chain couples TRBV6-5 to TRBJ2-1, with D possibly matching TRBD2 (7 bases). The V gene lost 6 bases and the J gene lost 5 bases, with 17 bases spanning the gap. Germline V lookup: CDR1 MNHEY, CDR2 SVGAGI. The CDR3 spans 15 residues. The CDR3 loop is CASSYQGGVDNEQFF. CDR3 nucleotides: TGTGCCAGCAGCTATCAAGGGGGGGTCGACAATGAGCAGTTCTTC.